The entry that follows covers one T cell receptor (beta chain) sequence. The data derive from a study of blood T cell repertoires in COVID-19. Overall study context: COVID-19 samples from acute and convalescent phases originated in the United States, Italy and Spain. The analysed material was cDNA or gDNA that came from T cells, B-cell-depleted T cells, or PBMCs.

Per the original data handling: Researchers report that nucleated cell counts were estimated from reference gene primer amplification. TCRdb's copy holds only in-frame clones and misses some; the assay was immunoSEQ multiplex PCR. V, J and clone size are those of that table, while D and trimming were read from the DNA. The data hold 55,000 to 65,000 clones, with about 90% observed a single time. The sequence was collected from a human donor with active COVID-19. The donor label of this sample is uncertain. The sequenced sample was peripheral blood.

The CDR3 protein is CASSRQGSSSYEQYF. The CDR3 DNA reads as TGTGCCAGCAGCCGCCAGGGCTCAAGCTCCTACGAGCAGTACTTC. The chain carries TRBV9 and TRBJ2-7, with D possibly matching TRBD1 (5 bases). The germline V and J ends were trimmed by 4 bases and 0 bases, with 14 bases remaining between them. The CDR3 extends over 15 amino acids. Germline V gives CDR1 SGDLS, CDR2 YYNGEE.